The T cell receptor beta chain under discussion was sequenced for a study of T cell responses to AZD1222 COVID-19 vaccine. Study-wide background: Investigators merged groups given second doses at roughly 4 or roughly 12 weeks. Whole-study findings and limits: Spike-specific TCR breadth rose after two AZD1222 doses, and depth rose as well. Repertoires were sampled only after the peak T cell response.

Measured with immunoSEQ multiplex PCR; TCRdb has only the in-frame clones, and not every one. The profile shows approximately 190,000 clones, 85% to 95% of them singletons. Germline V CDR1 and CDR2: SNHLY, FYNNEI. The CDR3 is made up of 15 amino acids. V was clipped by 7 bases and J by 7 bases; unmatched bases: 11. As for this clone: Its cognate antigen is unknown.

J is TRBJ2-2 and V is TRBV2, with TRBD2 identical over 8 bases. The sequencing here drew on peripheral blood, taken on day 0 of AZD1222 vaccination. The sequence was obtained from an adult in good health. The DNA for the CDR3 is TGTGCCAGCAAAGGGGGACTAGTTGAGGGCGGGGAGCTGTTTTTT. As protein: CASKGGLVEGGELFF.